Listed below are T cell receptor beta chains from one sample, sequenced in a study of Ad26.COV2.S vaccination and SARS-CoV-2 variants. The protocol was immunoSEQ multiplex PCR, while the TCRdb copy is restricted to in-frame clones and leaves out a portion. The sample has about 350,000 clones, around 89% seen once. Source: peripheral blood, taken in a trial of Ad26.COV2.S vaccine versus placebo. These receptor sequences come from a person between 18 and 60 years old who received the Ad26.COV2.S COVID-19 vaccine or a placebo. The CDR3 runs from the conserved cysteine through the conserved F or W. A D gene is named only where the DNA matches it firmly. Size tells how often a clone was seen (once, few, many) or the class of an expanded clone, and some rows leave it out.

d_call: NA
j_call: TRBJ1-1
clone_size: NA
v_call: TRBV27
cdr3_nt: TGTGCCAGCTCCCTAAGGGTGTCGGGCACTGAAGCTTTCTTT
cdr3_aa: CASSLRVSGTEAFF

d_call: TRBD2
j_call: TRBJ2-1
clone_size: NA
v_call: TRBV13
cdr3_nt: TGTGCCAGCAGCACCCGGACTAGCGGCTACAATGAGCAGTTCTTC
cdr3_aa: CASSTRTSGYNEQFF

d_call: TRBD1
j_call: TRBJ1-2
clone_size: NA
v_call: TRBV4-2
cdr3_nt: TGTGCCAGCAGCCAAGAGGGCAGGGGGGGCGTTCTCTCTTTAGGCTACACCTTC
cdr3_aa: CASSQEGRGGVLSLGYTF

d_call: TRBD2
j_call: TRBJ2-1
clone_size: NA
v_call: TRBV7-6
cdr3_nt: TGTGCCAGCAGCTTAGTAGCGGGGGCTACTTACAATGAGCAGTTCTTC
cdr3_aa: CASSLVAGATYNEQFF

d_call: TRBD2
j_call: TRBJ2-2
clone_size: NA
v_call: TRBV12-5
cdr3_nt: TGTGCTAGTGCCTTAAGCGGGGGGAGCACCGGGGAGCTGTTTTTT
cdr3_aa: CASALSGGSTGELFF

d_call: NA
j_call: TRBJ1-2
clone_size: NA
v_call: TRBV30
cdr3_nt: TGTGCCTGGAGTATAGTCAGACCTAACTATGGCTACACCTTC
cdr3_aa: CAWSIVRPNYGYTF

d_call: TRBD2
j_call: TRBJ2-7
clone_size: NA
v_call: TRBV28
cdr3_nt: TGTGCCAGCGGAACTAGCGGGAGGCTCCACGAGCAGTACTTC
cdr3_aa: CASGTSGRLHEQYF

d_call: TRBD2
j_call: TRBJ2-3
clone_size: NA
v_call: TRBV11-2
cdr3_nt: TGTGCCAGCAGGCAACCCCGGGGGGGCGATCCTTATACGCAGTATTTT
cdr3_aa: CASRQPRGGDPYTQYF

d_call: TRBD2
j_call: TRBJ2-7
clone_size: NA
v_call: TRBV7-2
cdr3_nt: TGTGCCAGCAGCGCCCGCGGGGGGGGGACCCACGAGCAGTACTTC
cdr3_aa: CASSARGGGTHEQYF

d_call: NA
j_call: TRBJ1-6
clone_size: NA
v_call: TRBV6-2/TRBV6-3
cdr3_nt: TGTGCCAGCAGTCAAACCCCTGGGAGGGGCGACTCACCCCTCCACTTT
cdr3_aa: CASSQTPGRGDSPLHF

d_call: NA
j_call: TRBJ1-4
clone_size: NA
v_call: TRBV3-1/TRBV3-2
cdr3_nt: TGTGCCAGCAGCCCGAGTCTGGGTAATGAAAAACTGTTTTTT
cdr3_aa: CASSPSLGNEKLFF

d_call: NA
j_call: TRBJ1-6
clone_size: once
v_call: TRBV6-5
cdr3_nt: TGTGCCAGCAAGGGGACGGCCGATAATTCACCCCTCCACTTT
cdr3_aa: CASKGTADNSPLHF

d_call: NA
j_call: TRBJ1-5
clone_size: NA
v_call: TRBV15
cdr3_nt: TGTGCCACCAGCAGTTACGGCAATCAGCCCCAGCATTTT
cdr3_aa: CATSSYGNQPQHF

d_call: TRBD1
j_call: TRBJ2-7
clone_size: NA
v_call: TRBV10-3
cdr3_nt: TGTGCCATCAGCGACCGAGGACAGGGGGCCGACGAGCAGTACTTC
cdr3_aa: CAISDRGQGADEQYF

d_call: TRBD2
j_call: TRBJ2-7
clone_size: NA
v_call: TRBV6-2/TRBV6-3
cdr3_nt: TGTGCCAGCAGTTACCCCACTAGCGGGATCAGCTCCTACGAGCAGTACTTC
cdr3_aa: CASSYPTSGISSYEQYF

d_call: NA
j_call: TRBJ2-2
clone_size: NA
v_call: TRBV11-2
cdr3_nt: TGTGCCAGCACCCCAGGATGGGACCCCCAGGGCGGGGAGCTGTTTTTT
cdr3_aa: CASTPGWDPQGGELFF